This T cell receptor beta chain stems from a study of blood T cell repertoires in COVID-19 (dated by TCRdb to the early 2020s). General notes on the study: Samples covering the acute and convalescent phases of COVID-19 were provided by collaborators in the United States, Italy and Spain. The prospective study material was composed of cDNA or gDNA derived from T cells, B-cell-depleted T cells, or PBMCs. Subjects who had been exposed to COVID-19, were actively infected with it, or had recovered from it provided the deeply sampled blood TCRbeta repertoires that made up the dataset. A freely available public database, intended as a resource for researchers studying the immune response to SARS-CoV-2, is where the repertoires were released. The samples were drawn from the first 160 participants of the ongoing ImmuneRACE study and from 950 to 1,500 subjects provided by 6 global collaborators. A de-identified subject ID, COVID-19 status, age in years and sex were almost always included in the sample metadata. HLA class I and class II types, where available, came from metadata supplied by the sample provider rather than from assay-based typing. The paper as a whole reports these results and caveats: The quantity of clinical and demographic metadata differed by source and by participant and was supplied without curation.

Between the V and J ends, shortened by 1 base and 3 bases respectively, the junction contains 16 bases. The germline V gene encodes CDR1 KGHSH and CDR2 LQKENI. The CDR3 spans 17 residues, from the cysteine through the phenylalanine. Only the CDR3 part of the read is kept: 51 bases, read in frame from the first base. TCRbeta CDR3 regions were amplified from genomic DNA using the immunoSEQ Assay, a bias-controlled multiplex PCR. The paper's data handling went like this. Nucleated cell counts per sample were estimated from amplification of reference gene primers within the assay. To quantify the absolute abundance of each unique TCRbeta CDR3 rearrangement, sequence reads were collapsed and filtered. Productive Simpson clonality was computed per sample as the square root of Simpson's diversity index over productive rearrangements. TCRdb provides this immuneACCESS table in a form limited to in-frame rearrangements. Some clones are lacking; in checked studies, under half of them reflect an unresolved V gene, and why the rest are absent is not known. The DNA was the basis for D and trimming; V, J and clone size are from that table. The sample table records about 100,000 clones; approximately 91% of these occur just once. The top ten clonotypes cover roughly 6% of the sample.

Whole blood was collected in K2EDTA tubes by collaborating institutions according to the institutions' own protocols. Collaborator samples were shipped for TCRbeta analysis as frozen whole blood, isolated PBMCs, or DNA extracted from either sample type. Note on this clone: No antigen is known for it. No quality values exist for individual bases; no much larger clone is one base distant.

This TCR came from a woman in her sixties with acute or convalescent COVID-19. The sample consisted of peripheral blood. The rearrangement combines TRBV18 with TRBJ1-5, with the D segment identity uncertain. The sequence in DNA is TGTGCCAGCTCACCACGAGTAGTGGCAGGCCACAATCAGCCCCAGCATTTT. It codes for CASSPRVVAGHNQPQHF.